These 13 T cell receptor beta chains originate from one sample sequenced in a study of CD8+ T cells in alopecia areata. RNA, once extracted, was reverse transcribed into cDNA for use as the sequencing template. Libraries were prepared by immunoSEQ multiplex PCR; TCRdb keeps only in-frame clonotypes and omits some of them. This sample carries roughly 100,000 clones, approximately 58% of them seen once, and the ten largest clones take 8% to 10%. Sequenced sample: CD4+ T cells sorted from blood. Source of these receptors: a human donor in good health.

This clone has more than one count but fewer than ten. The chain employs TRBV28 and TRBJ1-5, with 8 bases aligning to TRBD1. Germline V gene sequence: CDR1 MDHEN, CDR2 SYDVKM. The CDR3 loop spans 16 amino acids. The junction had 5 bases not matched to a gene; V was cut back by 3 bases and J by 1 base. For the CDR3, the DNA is TGTGCCAGCAGTTTGGGCAGGGGGCCAAGCAATCAGCCCCAGCATTTT. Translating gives CASSLGRGPSNQPQHF.

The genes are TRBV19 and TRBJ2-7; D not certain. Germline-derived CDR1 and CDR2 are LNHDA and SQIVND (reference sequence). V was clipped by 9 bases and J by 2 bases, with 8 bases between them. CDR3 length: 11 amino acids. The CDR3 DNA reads TGTGCCAGGAGAACCACCTACGAGCAGTACTTC. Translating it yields CARRTTYEQYF.

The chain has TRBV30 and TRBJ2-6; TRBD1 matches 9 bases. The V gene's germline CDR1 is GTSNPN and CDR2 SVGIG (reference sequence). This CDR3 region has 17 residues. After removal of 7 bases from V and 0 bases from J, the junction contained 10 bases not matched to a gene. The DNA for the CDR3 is TGTGCCTTTCAACCGGGACAGGGACTCTCTGGGGCCAACGTCCTGACTTTC. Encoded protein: CAFQPGQGLSGANVLTF.

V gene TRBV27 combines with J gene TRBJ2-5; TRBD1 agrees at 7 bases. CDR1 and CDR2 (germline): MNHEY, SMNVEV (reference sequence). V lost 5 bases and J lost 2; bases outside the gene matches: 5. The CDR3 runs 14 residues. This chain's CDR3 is CASSKNRGQETQYF. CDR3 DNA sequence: TGTGCCAGCAGTAAGAACAGGGGACAAGAGACCCAGTACTTC.

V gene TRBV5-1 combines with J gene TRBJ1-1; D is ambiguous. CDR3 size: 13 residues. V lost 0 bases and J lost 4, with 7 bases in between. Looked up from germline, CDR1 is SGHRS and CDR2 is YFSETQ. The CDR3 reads CASSLDWGTEAFF. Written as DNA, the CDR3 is TGCGCCAGCAGCTTGGACTGGGGCACTGAAGCTTTCTTT. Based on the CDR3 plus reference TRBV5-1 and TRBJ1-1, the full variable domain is KAGVTQTPRYLIKTRGQQVTLSCSPISGHRSVSWYQQTPGQGLQFLFEYFSETQRNKGNFPGRFSGRQFSNSRSEMNVSTLELGDSALYLCASSLDWGTEAFFGQGTRLTVV.

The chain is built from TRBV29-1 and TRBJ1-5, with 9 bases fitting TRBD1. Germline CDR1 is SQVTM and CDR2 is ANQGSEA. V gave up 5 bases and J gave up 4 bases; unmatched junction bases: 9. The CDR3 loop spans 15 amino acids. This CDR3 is CSVMDRGFRNQPQHF. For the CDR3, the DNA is TGCAGCGTTATGGACAGGGGATTTCGGAATCAGCCCCAGCATTTT.

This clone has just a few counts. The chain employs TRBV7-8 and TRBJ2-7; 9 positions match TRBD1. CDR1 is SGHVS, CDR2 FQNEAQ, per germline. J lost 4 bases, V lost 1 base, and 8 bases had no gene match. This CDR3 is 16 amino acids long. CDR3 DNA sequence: TGTGCCAGCAGCTTAGGGGGAGGACAGGGGAGGTACGAGCAGTACTTC. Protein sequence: CASSLGGGQGRYEQYF.

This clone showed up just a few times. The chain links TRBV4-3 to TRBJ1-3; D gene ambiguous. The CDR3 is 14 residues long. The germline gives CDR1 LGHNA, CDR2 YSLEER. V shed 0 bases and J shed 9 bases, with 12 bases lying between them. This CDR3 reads CASSQDGVPGTIYF. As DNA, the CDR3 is TGCGCCAGCAGCCAAGATGGAGTTCCGGGCACCATATATTTT.

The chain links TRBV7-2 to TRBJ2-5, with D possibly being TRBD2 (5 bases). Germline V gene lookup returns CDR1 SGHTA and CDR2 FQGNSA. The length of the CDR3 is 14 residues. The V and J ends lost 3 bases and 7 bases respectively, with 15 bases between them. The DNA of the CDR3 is TGTGCCAGCAGCTTGGAGAGGAGAGGGAGGACCCAGTACTTC. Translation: CASSLERRGRTQYF.

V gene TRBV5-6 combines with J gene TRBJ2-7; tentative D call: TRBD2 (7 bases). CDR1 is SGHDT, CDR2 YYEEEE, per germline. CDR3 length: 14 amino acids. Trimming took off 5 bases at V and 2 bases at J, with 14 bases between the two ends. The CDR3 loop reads CASRVRGGTYEQYF. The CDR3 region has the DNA TGTGCCAGCAGGGTCCGCGGGGGCACCTACGAGCAGTACTTC.

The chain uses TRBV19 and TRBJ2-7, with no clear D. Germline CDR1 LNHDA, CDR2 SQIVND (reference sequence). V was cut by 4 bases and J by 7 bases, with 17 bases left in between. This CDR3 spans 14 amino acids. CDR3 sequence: CASSKSTESGEQYF. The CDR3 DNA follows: TGTGCCAGTAGTAAATCGACGGAGTCCGGAGAGCAGTACTTC.

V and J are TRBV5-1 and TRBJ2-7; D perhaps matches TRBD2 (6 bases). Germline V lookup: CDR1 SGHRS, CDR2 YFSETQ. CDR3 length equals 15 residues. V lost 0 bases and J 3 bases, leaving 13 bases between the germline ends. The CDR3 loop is CASSLGGASDYEQYF. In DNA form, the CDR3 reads TGCGCCAGCAGCTTGGGCGGGGCTTCGGACTACGAGCAGTACTTC. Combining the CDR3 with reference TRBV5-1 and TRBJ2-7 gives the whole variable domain KAGVTQTPRYLIKTRGQQVTLSCSPISGHRSVSWYQQTPGQGLQFLFEYFSETQRNKGNFPGRFSGRQFSNSRSEMNVSTLELGDSALYLCASSLGGASDYEQYFGPGTRLTVT.

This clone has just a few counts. The CDR3 DNA reads TGCAGTGCCATAACGGCGGCTGAAGCTTTCTTT. Translated, it gives CSAITAAEAFF. V usage is TRBV20-1 and J usage is TRBJ1-1; D not certain. The CDR3 runs to 11 residues. Germline-derived CDR1 and CDR2 are DFQATT and SNEGSKA (reference sequence). V lost 6 bases and J lost 6, with 11 bases in between.